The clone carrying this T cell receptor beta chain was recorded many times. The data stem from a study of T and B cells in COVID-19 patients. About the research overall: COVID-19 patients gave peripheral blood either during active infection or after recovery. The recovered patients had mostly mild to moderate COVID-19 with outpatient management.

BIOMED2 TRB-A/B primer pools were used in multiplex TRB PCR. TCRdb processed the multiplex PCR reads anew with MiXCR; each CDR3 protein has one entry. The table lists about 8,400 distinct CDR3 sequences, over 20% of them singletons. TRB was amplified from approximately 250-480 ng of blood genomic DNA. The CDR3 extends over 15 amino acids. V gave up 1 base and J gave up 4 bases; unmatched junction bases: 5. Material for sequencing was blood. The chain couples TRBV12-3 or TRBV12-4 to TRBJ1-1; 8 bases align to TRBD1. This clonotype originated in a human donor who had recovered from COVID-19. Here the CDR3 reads CASSLGTGSGTEAFF. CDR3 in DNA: TGTGCCAGCAGTTTAGGGACAGGGAGCGGCACTGAAGCTTTCTTT.